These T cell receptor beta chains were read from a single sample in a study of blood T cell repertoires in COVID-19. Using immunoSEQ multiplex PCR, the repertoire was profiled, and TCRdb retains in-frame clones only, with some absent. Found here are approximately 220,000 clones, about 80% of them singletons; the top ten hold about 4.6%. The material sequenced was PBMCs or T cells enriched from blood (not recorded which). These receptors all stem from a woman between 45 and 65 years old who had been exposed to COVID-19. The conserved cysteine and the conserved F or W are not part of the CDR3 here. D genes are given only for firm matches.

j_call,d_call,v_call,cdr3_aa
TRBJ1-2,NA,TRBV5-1,ASSPAGVPLNYGYT
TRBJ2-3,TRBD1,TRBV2,ASSSSTGEDTQY
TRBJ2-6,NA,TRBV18,ASSPPEYSGANVLT
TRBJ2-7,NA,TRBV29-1,SVEDPEVYEQY
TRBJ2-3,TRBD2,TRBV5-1,ASRSGGWTDTQY
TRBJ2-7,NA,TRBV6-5,ASSPRYEQY
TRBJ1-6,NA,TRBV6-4,ASSEGTSGPLH
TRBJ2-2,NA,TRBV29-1,SAVDLTGNTGELF
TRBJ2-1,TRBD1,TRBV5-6,ASSLWTGASYNEQF
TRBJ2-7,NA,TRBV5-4,ASSLLLSEQY
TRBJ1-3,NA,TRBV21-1,ASSKQIWRWGD
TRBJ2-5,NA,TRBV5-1,ASSLYARQETQY
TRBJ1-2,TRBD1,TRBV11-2,ASSLGGTDGYT
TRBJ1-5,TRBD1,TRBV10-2,ASSDGTGVGPQH
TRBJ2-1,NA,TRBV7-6,ASSLFRNNEQF
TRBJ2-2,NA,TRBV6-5,ASIKGPTGELF
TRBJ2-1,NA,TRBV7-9,ASSDPGDEQF
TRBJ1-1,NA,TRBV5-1,ASSLGQKLEAF
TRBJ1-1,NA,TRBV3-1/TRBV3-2,ASSSLIGNTEAF
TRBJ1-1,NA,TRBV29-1,SVNRDTMNTEAF
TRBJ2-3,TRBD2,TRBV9,ASSPRASGGDTDTQY
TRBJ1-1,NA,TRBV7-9,ASSARGMNTEAF
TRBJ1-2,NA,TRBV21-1,ASSSPSTGQGDGYT
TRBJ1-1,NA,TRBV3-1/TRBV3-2,ASSRGRRDLNTEAF
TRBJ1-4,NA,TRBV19,ASSIGATNEKLF
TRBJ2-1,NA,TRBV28,ASSLSYEQF
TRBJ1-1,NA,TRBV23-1,ASSQPHSSRDSQRTEAF
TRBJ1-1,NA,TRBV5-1,ASSLDPGGTEAF
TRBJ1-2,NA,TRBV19,ASEYAPFPGSSNYGYT
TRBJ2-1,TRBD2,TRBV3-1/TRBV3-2,ASSQGSPGSLAGLNNEQF
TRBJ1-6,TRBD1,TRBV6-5,ASRAGGGGNSPLH
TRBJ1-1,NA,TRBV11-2,ASSFDVGREAF
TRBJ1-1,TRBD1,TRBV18,ASSPKEGARTEAF
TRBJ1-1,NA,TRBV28,ASSGAGMNTEAF
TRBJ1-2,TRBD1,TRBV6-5,ARKGQGVGYT
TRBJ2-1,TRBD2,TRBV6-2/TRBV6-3,ASSSLGLAGFNEQF
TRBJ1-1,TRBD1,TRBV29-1,SAEGWRDRGRDTEAF
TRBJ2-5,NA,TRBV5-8,ASSLEGIGGETQY
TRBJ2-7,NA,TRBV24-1,ATKAATGEQY
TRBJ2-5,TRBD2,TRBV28,ATGRGDQETQY
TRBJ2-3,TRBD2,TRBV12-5,ASGPGGPTDTQY
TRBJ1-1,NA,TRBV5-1,ASSLSHGGGNTEAF
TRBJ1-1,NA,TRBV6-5,ASSSTAVNTEAF
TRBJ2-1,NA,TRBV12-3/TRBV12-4,ASTPSQAGEQF
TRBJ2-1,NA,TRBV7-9,ASSLAGELYNEQF
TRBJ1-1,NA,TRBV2,ASRKNLGGLTEAF
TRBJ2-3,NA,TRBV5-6,ASSFLGGSQDTQY
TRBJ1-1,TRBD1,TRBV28,ASSEGTGSTAF
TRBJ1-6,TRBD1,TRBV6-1,ASSEEGAFSYNSPLH
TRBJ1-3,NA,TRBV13,ASALGEASGNTIY
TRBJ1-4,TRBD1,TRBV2,ASRMGNRGGEKLF